The TCR beta chain under discussion was sequenced for a study of OX40 agonist ivuxolimab in advanced cancers. The germline V gene encodes CDR1 ENHRY and CDR2 SYGVKD. The V segment lost 9 bases and the J segment 3 bases; nucleotides outside the gene matches: 4. The CDR3 has 12 residues. Some clones are missing from TCRdb's copy, which holds only in-frame ones; the method was immunoSEQ multiplex PCR. The sample holds tens of thousands of clones, about nine tenths seen once. Sequencing was performed on CD4+ or CD8+ T cells sorted from blood, taken in a trial of the OX40 agonist ivuxolimab. The sequence derives from an adult with an advanced solid tumor such as melanoma, head and neck, liver or kidney cancer. This rearrangement joins TRBV10-3 to TRBJ2-5, with 7 bases that match TRBD1. CDR3 DNA sequence: TGTGCCATAGGACAGGAGAAAGAGACCCAGTACTTC. It yields the protein CAIGQEKETQYF.